These 14 T cell receptor beta chains originate from one sample sequenced in a study of blood T cell repertoires in COVID-19. TCRdb's copy holds only in-frame clones and misses some; the assay was immunoSEQ multiplex PCR. Altogether some 88,000 clones are present, about 90% being singletons, with the ten largest covering more than 1.5%. Sequenced sample: peripheral blood. The receptors here all came from a human donor with active COVID-19. The donor label of this sample is uncertain.

V is TRBV9 and J is TRBJ1-2, with D unresolved. Trimming pared 3 bases from V and 4 bases from J, leaving 10 bases between. The CDR3 spans 13 residues. Germline CDR1 reads SGDLS; CDR2 reads YYNGEE. CDR3 region: CASSANTLYGYTF. The CDR3 DNA sequence: TGTGCCAGCAGCGCGAACACGCTCTATGGCTACACCTTC.

This clone was detected only a few times. The chain carries TRBV2 and TRBJ1-1, with no clear D. The CDR3 loop spans 13 amino acids. Germline CDR1 is SNHLY and CDR2 is FYNNEI. Trimming cost V 8 bases and J 4 bases, with 14 bases left between them. CDR3 sequence reads: CASDGVSGTEAFF. In DNA, the CDR3 is TGTGCCAGCGACGGGGTGTCGGGCACTGAAGCTTTCTTT. The entire variable domain, with the rest obtained from reference TRBV2 and TRBJ1-1, is as follows: EPEVTQTPSHQVTQMGQEVILRCVPISNHLYFYWYRQILGQKVEFLVSFYNNEISEKSEIFDDQFSVERPDGSNFTLKIRSTKLEDSAMYFCASDGVSGTEAFFGQGTRLTVV.

The chain has TRBV21-1 and TRBJ1-1. TRBV21-1 is labeled a pseudogene. The CDR3 totals 16 residues. This CDR3 is CASSKKERHNNTEAFF. The CDR3 DNA follows: TGTGCCAGCAGCAAAAAGGAGCGGCACAACAACACTGAAGCTTTCTTT.

The CDR3 sequence: CASSFAGRGRNTEAFF. CDR3 bases: TGTGCCAGTAGTTTCGCTGGCAGGGGGCGGAACACTGAAGCTTTCTTT. This chain links TRBV19 with TRBJ1-1, with TRBD1 matching 8 bases. The CDR3 spans 16 residues. From germline, CDR1 is LNHDA and CDR2 SQIVND (reference sequence). V was pared by 5 bases and J by 1 base, with 9 bases of the junction left unmatched.

The rearrangement uses TRBV29-1 and TRBJ2-2; D might be TRBD2 (6 bases). V shed 6 bases and J shed 8 bases, with 16 bases lying between them. CDR3 size: 13 residues. The germline gives CDR1 SQVTM, CDR2 ANQGSEA. The DNA of the CDR3 is TGCAGCGTGGGAGTCGGGGGTTCGGGGGAGCTGTTTTTT. Its protein is CSVGVGGSGELFF.

This chain uses TRBV6-4 with TRBJ2-2; 9 nucleotides match TRBD2. The CDR3 runs 18 residues. CDR1 is MRHNA, CDR2 SNTAGT, per germline. J lost 2 bases, V lost 4 bases, and 11 bases had no gene match. The CDR3 DNA reads TGTGCCAGCAGTGGGGCGAGCGGGGGGCCCGATAACACCGGGGAGCTGTTTTTT. Translating gives CASSGASGGPDNTGELFF.

The genes are TRBV6-5 and TRBJ2-1; 8 nucleotides line up with TRBD2. Germline V gives CDR1 MNHEY, CDR2 SVGAGI. The V segment lost 4 bases and the J segment 9 bases; nucleotides outside the gene matches: 11. The CDR3 loop spans 15 amino acids. The CDR3 reads CASSSIPAGGGEQFF. The DNA for the CDR3 is TGTGCCAGCAGTTCCATCCCGGCGGGGGGAGGTGAGCAGTTCTTC.

The sample holds a few counts of this clone. The chain links TRBV7-2 to TRBJ1-2; 9 bases match TRBD1. The CDR3 is made up of 15 amino acids. The V segment lost 5 bases and the J segment 2 bases; nucleotides outside the gene matches: 6. The germline V gene has CDR1 SGHTA and CDR2 FQGNSA. The CDR3 bases are TGTGCCAGCAGCATTTCCGGGACAGGGAACTATGGCTACACCTTC. This gives the protein CASSISGTGNYGYTF.

The V call is TRBV5-1, the J call TRBJ1-1, with 9 positions matching TRBD1. Germline V lookup: CDR1 SGHRS, CDR2 YFSETQ. V trimming: 0 bases; J trimming: 6 bases; junction bases outside the gene matches: 6. The length of the CDR3 is 15 residues. As DNA, the CDR3 is TGCGCCAGCAGCTTGGCCGGGACAGGGTCCGCTGAAGCTTTCTTT. As protein: CASSLAGTGSAEAFF.

The V call is TRBV6-6, the J call TRBJ1-6; 7 positions agree with TRBD1. Germline V CDR1 and CDR2: MNHNY, SVGAGI (reference sequence). The CDR3 has 15 residues. The junction had 11 bases not matched to a gene; V was cut back by 5 bases and J by 10 bases. The CDR3 here is CASSPGRGTVSPLHF. The DNA of the CDR3 is TGTGCCAGCAGTCCGGGCAGGGGGACGGTCTCACCCCTCCACTTT.

The chain joins TRBV5-1 to TRBJ1-4; D not resolved. CDR1 and CDR2 from the germline V gene are SGHRS and YFSETQ. CDR3 length: 16 amino acids. Trimming cost V 4 bases and J 5 bases, with 18 bases left between them. Here the CDR3 reads CASSARREGPNEKLFF. The CDR3 DNA follows: TGCGCCAGCAGCGCGAGGCGGGAGGGCCCGAATGAAAAACTGTTTTTT. The full variable domain, in which reference TRBV5-1 and TRBJ1-4 provide the parts outside the CDR3, is KAGVTQTPRYLIKTRGQQVTLSCSPISGHRSVSWYQQTPGQGLQFLFEYFSETQRNKGNFPGRFSGRQFSNSRSEMNVSTLELGDSALYLCASSARREGPNEKLFFGSGTQLSVL.

This chain joins TRBV10-3 and TRBJ2-1; no reliable D call. CDR1 and CDR2 from the germline V gene are ENHRY and SYGVKD. This CDR3 is built from 14 residues. V lost 0 bases and J lost 4, with 7 bases in between. CDR3 region: CAISESYTYNEQFF. The CDR3 DNA sequence: TGTGCCATCAGTGAGTCATATACATACAATGAGCAGTTCTTC.

The chain recombines TRBV6-5 with TRBJ2-3; D may be TRBD1 (5 bases). Germline V gene data show CDR1 as MNHEY and CDR2 as SVGAGI. V gave up 6 bases and J gave up 7 bases, with 11 bases separating them. This CDR3 has 12 residues. CDR3 bases: TGTGCCAGCAGCTCCGGACAACATACGCAGTATTTT. The encoded protein is CASSSGQHTQYF.

CDR3 sequence reads: CSVALRTDTQYF. The CDR3, as DNA: TGCAGCGTTGCACTACGCACAGATACGCAGTATTTT. V usage is TRBV29-1 and J usage is TRBJ2-3; no reliable D call. This CDR3 has 12 amino acids. V was shortened by 4 bases and J by 1 base, with 6 bases between the two germline ends. Germline V gives CDR1 SQVTM, CDR2 ANQGSEA.